These T cell receptor beta chains were read from a single sample in a study of Ad26.COV2.S vaccination and SARS-CoV-2 variants. TCRdb's copy holds only in-frame clones and misses some; the assay was immunoSEQ multiplex PCR. Of roughly 380,000 clones listed, roughly 87% are singletons. Here the sequenced sample was peripheral blood, taken in a trial of Ad26.COV2.S vaccine versus placebo. These receptors all come from a person aged 18 to 59 who received the Ad26.COV2.S COVID-19 vaccine or a placebo. The CDR3 runs from the conserved cysteine through the conserved F or W. Each record gives: D gene, J gene, V gene, CDR3 length, clone size, CDR3 protein, CDR3 DNA. A D gene is named only where the DNA matches it firmly. Clone size is shown for a subset of rows, as once, few, many or a class of expanded clone.

D gene: TRBD1; J gene: TRBJ1-5; V gene: TRBV19; CDR3 length: 14; clone size: .; CDR3 protein: CASRTGTGNQPQHF; CDR3 DNA: TGTGCCAGTAGGACCGGGACAGGGAATCAGCCCCAGCATTTT
D gene: .; J gene: TRBJ2-5; V gene: TRBV29-1; CDR3 length: 15; clone size: .; CDR3 protein: CSTEARSGHQETQYF; CDR3 DNA: TGCAGTACCGAGGCGAGGTCCGGACATCAAGAGACCCAGTACTTC
D gene: TRBD1; J gene: TRBJ1-4; V gene: TRBV7-9; CDR3 length: 16; clone size: .; CDR3 protein: CASSYSTGTGVKKLFF; CDR3 DNA: TGTGCCAGCAGCTACTCTACCGGGACAGGGGTCAAAAAACTGTTTTTT
D gene: TRBD1; J gene: TRBJ2-7; V gene: TRBV10-3; CDR3 length: 14; clone size: .; CDR3 protein: CAISEGGQSYEQYF; CDR3 DNA: TGTGCCATCAGTGAAGGGGGCCAATCCTACGAGCAGTACTTC
D gene: TRBD1; J gene: TRBJ1-1; V gene: TRBV9; CDR3 length: 15; clone size: .; CDR3 protein: CASSSTGGSFTEAFF; CDR3 DNA: TGTGCCAGCAGCTCAACAGGGGGTAGCTTCACTGAAGCTTTCTTT
D gene: TRBD2; J gene: TRBJ2-5; V gene: TRBV3-1/TRBV3-2; CDR3 length: 17; clone size: .; CDR3 protein: CASSQLGLAGGQETQYF; CDR3 DNA: TGTGCCAGCAGCCAACTCGGACTAGCGGGGGGTCAAGAGACCCAGTACTTC
D gene: .; J gene: TRBJ2-3; V gene: TRBV11-2; CDR3 length: 12; clone size: .; CDR3 protein: CASTSGTDTQYF; CDR3 DNA: TGTGCCAGCACTAGCGGCACAGATACGCAGTATTTT
D gene: .; J gene: TRBJ1-1; V gene: TRBV10-3; CDR3 length: 14; clone size: once; CDR3 protein: CAITEPGVNTEAFF; CDR3 DNA: TGTGCCATCACTGAGCCCGGGGTGAACACTGAAGCTTTCTTT
D gene: .; J gene: TRBJ1-2; V gene: TRBV10-2; CDR3 length: 12; clone size: .; CDR3 protein: CASSGNRESNIF; CDR3 DNA: TGCGCCAGCAGTGGAAACAGGGAAAGTAACATCTTC
D gene: TRBD1; J gene: TRBJ2-7; V gene: TRBV30; CDR3 length: 12; clone size: .; CDR3 protein: CAGNRGRYEQYF; CDR3 DNA: TGTGCCGGCAACAGGGGTCGGTACGAGCAGTACTTC
D gene: .; J gene: TRBJ2-5; V gene: TRBV7-2; CDR3 length: 13; clone size: .; CDR3 protein: CASSLRGGETQYF; CDR3 DNA: TGTGCCAGCAGCTTAAGGGGGGGGGAGACCCAGTACTTC
D gene: .; J gene: TRBJ1-1; V gene: TRBV30; CDR3 length: 16; clone size: .; CDR3 protein: CAWSVEGPLTNTEAFF; CDR3 DNA: TGTGCCTGGAGTGTAGAGGGGCCGCTCACGAACACTGAAGCTTTCTTT
D gene: .; J gene: TRBJ2-7; V gene: TRBV5-1; CDR3 length: 19; clone size: .; CDR3 protein: CASSLVGVGGRGSGYEQYF; CDR3 DNA: TGCGCCAGCAGCTTGGTCGGGGTGGGTGGCAGGGGATCGGGCTACGAGCAGTACTTC
D gene: .; J gene: TRBJ2-7; V gene: TRBV9; CDR3 length: 18; clone size: .; CDR3 protein: CASSVLRQGARTSGEQYF; CDR3 DNA: TGTGCCAGCAGCGTCCTACGACAGGGGGCCCGGACTAGCGGGGAGCAGTACTTC
D gene: TRBD1; J gene: TRBJ1-5; V gene: TRBV13; CDR3 length: 15; clone size: .; CDR3 protein: CASSIAGTADQAQHF; CDR3 DNA: TGTGCCAGCAGCATTGCCGGGACAGCGGATCAAGCCCAGCATTTT
D gene: .; J gene: TRBJ2-1; V gene: TRBV7-3; CDR3 length: 15; clone size: once; CDR3 protein: CASSTGTLNYNEQFF; CDR3 DNA: TGTGCCAGCAGCACCGGGACACTTAACTACAATGAGCAGTTCTTC
D gene: TRBD1; J gene: TRBJ1-6; V gene: TRBV6-2/TRBV6-3; CDR3 length: 17; clone size: .; CDR3 protein: CASSYVPGGDWNSPLHF; CDR3 DNA: TGTGCCAGCAGTTACGTTCCAGGGGGCGACTGGAATTCACCCCTCCACTTT
D gene: .; J gene: TRBJ2-1; V gene: TRBV7-2; CDR3 length: 15; clone size: .; CDR3 protein: CASSLALSGYNEQFF; CDR3 DNA: TGTGCCAGCAGCTTAGCCTTAAGCGGGTATAATGAGCAGTTCTTC
D gene: .; J gene: TRBJ1-2; V gene: TRBV3-1/TRBV3-2; CDR3 length: 14; clone size: .; CDR3 protein: CASSQDRANYGYTF; CDR3 DNA: TGTGCCAGCAGCCAAGATCGGGCTAACTATGGCTACACCTTC
D gene: TRBD1; J gene: TRBJ1-3; V gene: TRBV3-1/TRBV3-2; CDR3 length: 14; clone size: .; CDR3 protein: CASSSRDRGNTIYF; CDR3 DNA: TGTGCCAGCAGCTCCCGGGACAGAGGAAACACCATATATTTT
D gene: .; J gene: TRBJ2-3; V gene: TRBV10-1; CDR3 length: 15; clone size: .; CDR3 protein: CASIKRGPGTDTQYF; CDR3 DNA: TGCGCCAGCATCAAGAGGGGCCCAGGCACAGATACGCAGTATTTT
D gene: .; J gene: TRBJ1-4; V gene: TRBV7-9; CDR3 length: 17; clone size: .; CDR3 protein: CASSLGYGGGGDEKLFF; CDR3 DNA: TGTGCCAGCAGCTTAGGTTACGGCGGGGGCGGGGATGAAAAACTGTTTTTT
D gene: .; J gene: TRBJ1-3; V gene: TRBV7-2; CDR3 length: 15; clone size: .; CDR3 protein: CASSLWRASGNTIYF; CDR3 DNA: TGTGCCAGCAGCTTATGGCGAGCCTCTGGAAACACCATATATTTT
D gene: .; J gene: TRBJ2-1; V gene: TRBV9; CDR3 length: 13; clone size: .; CDR3 protein: CASSVEGAYEQFF; CDR3 DNA: TGTGCCAGCAGCGTAGAAGGAGCCTATGAGCAGTTCTTC
D gene: TRBD1; J gene: TRBJ1-2; V gene: TRBV27; CDR3 length: 14; clone size: .; CDR3 protein: CASRPDREGYGYTF; CDR3 DNA: TGTGCCAGCAGGCCCGACAGGGAGGGCTATGGCTACACCTTC
D gene: .; J gene: TRBJ1-6; V gene: TRBV5-8; CDR3 length: 17; clone size: .; CDR3 protein: CASSLEGGASYNSPLHF; CDR3 DNA: TGTGCCAGCAGCTTGGAGGGGGGGGCCTCCTATAATTCACCCCTCCACTTT
D gene: .; J gene: TRBJ1-2; V gene: TRBV7-2; CDR3 length: 14; clone size: .; CDR3 protein: CASSLGAANYGYTF; CDR3 DNA: TGTGCCAGCAGCTTAGGGGCAGCGAACTATGGCTACACCTTC
D gene: .; J gene: TRBJ2-5; V gene: TRBV6-1; CDR3 length: 14; clone size: .; CDR3 protein: CASSEPGTQETQYF; CDR3 DNA: TGTGCCAGCAGTGAGCCGGGGACCCAAGAGACCCAGTACTTC
D gene: .; J gene: TRBJ1-4; V gene: TRBV19; CDR3 length: 14; clone size: few; CDR3 protein: CASTPVATNEKLFF; CDR3 DNA: TGTGCCAGTACCCCAGTTGCAACTAATGAAAAACTGTTTTTT
D gene: .; J gene: TRBJ1-2; V gene: TRBV9; CDR3 length: 15; clone size: once; CDR3 protein: CASSPVGGFNYGYTF; CDR3 DNA: TGTGCCAGCAGCCCCGTCGGCGGGTTTAACTATGGCTACACCTTC
D gene: .; J gene: TRBJ2-1; V gene: TRBV25-1; CDR3 length: 15; clone size: .; CDR3 protein: CASSEFYLAEDEQFF; CDR3 DNA: TGTGCCAGCAGTGAATTTTATCTAGCTGAGGATGAGCAGTTCTTC
D gene: .; J gene: TRBJ1-1; V gene: TRBV4-1; CDR3 length: 16; clone size: .; CDR3 protein: CASSQIPGTEFTEAFF; CDR3 DNA: TGCGCCAGCAGCCAGATTCCCGGGACGGAATTCACTGAAGCTTTCTTT
D gene: TRBD1; J gene: TRBJ2-7; V gene: TRBV6-6; CDR3 length: 15; clone size: few; CDR3 protein: CASSPVGQGAHEQYF; CDR3 DNA: TGTGCCAGCAGCCCCGTTGGGCAGGGGGCCCACGAGCAGTACTTC
D gene: .; J gene: TRBJ1-1; V gene: TRBV3-1/TRBV3-2; CDR3 length: 15; clone size: .; CDR3 protein: CASSPMEGLNTEAFF; CDR3 DNA: TGTGCCAGCAGCCCAATGGAGGGCTTGAACACTGAAGCTTTCTTT
D gene: .; J gene: TRBJ2-3; V gene: TRBV7-9; CDR3 length: 16; clone size: .; CDR3 protein: CASSLVLAGSTDTQYF; CDR3 DNA: TGTGCCAGCAGCTTAGTGCTCGCGGGGAGCACAGATACGCAGTATTTT
D gene: TRBD1; J gene: TRBJ1-1; V gene: TRBV12-3/TRBV12-4; CDR3 length: 12; clone size: few; CDR3 protein: CASNPGGTEAFF; CDR3 DNA: TGTGCCAGCAACCCAGGGGGCACTGAAGCTTTCTTT
D gene: .; J gene: TRBJ2-7; V gene: TRBV2; CDR3 length: 14; clone size: once; CDR3 protein: CASSADLVSYEQYF; CDR3 DNA: TGTGCCAGCAGTGCAGATCTAGTCAGCTACGAGCAGTACTTC
D gene: .; J gene: TRBJ1-1; V gene: TRBV5-1; CDR3 length: 14; clone size: .; CDR3 protein: CASSLGSGYTEAFF; CDR3 DNA: TGCGCCAGCAGCTTGGGCTCGGGGTACACTGAAGCTTTCTTT
D gene: .; J gene: TRBJ2-7; V gene: TRBV11-2; CDR3 length: 14; clone size: .; CDR3 protein: CASSFPGTKDEQYF; CDR3 DNA: TGTGCCAGCAGCTTCCCCGGGACGAAGGACGAGCAGTACTTC
D gene: .; J gene: TRBJ1-1; V gene: TRBV5-8; CDR3 length: 13; clone size: few; CDR3 protein: CASFGGYNTEAFF; CDR3 DNA: TGTGCCAGCTTTGGGGGGTACAACACTGAAGCTTTCTTT
D gene: .; J gene: TRBJ2-1; V gene: TRBV7-9; CDR3 length: 13; clone size: few; CDR3 protein: CATTGAADNEQFF; CDR3 DNA: TGTGCCACTACGGGGGCAGCGGACAATGAGCAGTTCTTC
D gene: .; J gene: TRBJ1-1; V gene: TRBV12-3/TRBV12-4; CDR3 length: 13; clone size: .; CDR3 protein: CASSSDGYTEAFF; CDR3 DNA: TGTGCCAGCAGTTCCGACGGCTACACTGAAGCTTTCTTT
D gene: .; J gene: TRBJ2-2; V gene: TRBV11-3; CDR3 length: 14; clone size: .; CDR3 protein: CASSLLWNTGELFF; CDR3 DNA: TGTGCCAGCAGCTTACTTTGGAACACCGGGGAGCTGTTTTTT